This T cell receptor beta chain was captured in a study of graft-versus-host responses after intestinal transplantation. TCRdb's table, derived via immunoSEQ multiplex PCR, lists solely in-frame clones and lacks some. Counted here are roughly 100,000 clones, 93% occurring once; the ten biggest clones make up around 1.2%. Study-level points and caveats: Detection of GvH clones occurred in recipient marrow, and some had their first appearance in ileum or blood.

This clone was found a few times. The antigen remains unidentified. The CDR3 is made up of 13 amino acids. V lost 5 bases to trimming and J lost 4 bases, with 9 bases between them. Germline CDR1 and CDR2: SEHNR and FQNEAQ (reference sequence). This TCR came from a human donor who received an intestinal transplant. The chain employs TRBV7-9 and TRBJ1-3; no definite D call. The sequences come from unstimulated CD8+ T cells sorted from spleen or lymph node cells, collected before intestinal transplant. The CDR3 protein is CASSESSGNTIYF. The CDR3, as DNA: TGTGCCAGCAGCGAGTCTTCCGGAAACACCATATATTTT.